This T cell receptor beta chain was identified during a study of long-term antiretroviral therapy in people with HIV. Study-level results: Dominant in the repertoire at all time points were clones expanded before ART.

Researchers report immunoSEQ v3.0 was run at survey level. A per-sample goal of roughly 35,000-55,000 T-cell genomes was targeted by sequencing. The assay was immunoSEQ multiplex PCR, and TCRdb's table has in-frame clones only and misses some. The table shows tens of thousands of clones, with approximately 94% occurring only once. Of note for this clone: The antigen is unknown.

V gave up 3 bases and J gave up 0 bases; unmatched junction bases: 6. Looked up from germline, CDR1 is MNHEY and CDR2 is SMNVEV (reference sequence). This CDR3 is built from 17 residues. Each donor had at least one pre-ART and at least two post-ART PBMC samples. Before they underwent DNA extraction, samples held 1-10 million cryopreserved PBMC. This receptor was taken from a man in his fifties with HIV. The chain joins TRBV27 to TRBJ2-3; 10 bases are shared with TRBD2. The sequencing used unsorted PBMCs, collected about 7.4 years after starting antiretroviral therapy. The CDR3: CASSFFGSGGSTDTQYF. The CDR3 DNA reads as TGTGCCAGCAGTTTCTTCGGTAGCGGGGGGAGCACAGATACGCAGTATTTT.